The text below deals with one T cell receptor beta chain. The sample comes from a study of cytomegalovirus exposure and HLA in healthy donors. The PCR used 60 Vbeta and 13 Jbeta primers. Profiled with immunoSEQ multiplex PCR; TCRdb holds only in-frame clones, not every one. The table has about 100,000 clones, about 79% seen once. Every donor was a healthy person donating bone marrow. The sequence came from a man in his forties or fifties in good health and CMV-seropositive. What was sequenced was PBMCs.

CDR3 amino acids: CASSVSGRHATNEKLFF. DNA of the CDR3: TGTGCCAGCAGCGTCTCGGGGAGACACGCAACTAATGAAAAACTGTTTTTT. The V call is TRBV9, the J call TRBJ1-4; D gene uncertain. Trimming left V 2 bases short and J 0 bases short, with 14 bases between. Germline CDR1 is SGDLS and CDR2 is YYNGEE. CDR3 length: 17 amino acids.